This TCR beta chain stems from a study of cytomegalovirus exposure and HLA in healthy donors. Clones were sequenced by immunoSEQ multiplex PCR, and TCRdb holds only the in-frame ones, with some missing. The sample carries hundreds of thousands of clones, 70% to 90% recorded once. Germline V gene lookup returns CDR1 MNHEY and CDR2 SVGAGI. V gave up 6 bases and J gave up 1 base, with 7 bases separating them. The CDR3 totals 13 residues. Points from the study as a whole: In the 90 to 150 validation repertoires, just under 95% of cluster scores exceeded 0, per a later analysis. With high specificity and sensitivity, the classifier reportedly diagnosed cytomegalovirus status.

The table lists this clone with a count of one. Antigen: not known. The sequence was collected from a woman younger than 30 in good health and CMV-seronegative. Material for sequencing was PBMCs. This sequence joins TRBV6-5 and TRBJ1-5; no firm D call. CDR3 residues: CASRERSNQPQHF. The CDR3 coding sequence is TGTGCCAGCAGAGAGAGGAGCAATCAGCCCCAGCATTTT.